One and the same sample provided the 5 T cell receptor beta chains below, sequenced in a study of T cell changes during pregnancy in multiple sclerosis. Generated by immunoSEQ multiplex PCR, the TCRdb table keeps only in-frame clones and is missing some. Of 55,000 to 95,000 clones detected, 85% to 95% appear once; the ten largest clones hold approximately 2.1%. This material consisted of peripheral blood, taken in the second trimester of pregnancy. These receptors all come from a female donor in good health, enrolled as a control in a pregnancy study.

This chain uses TRBV7-9 with TRBJ1-1; D is uncertain. Germline CDR1 and CDR2: SEHNR and FQNEAQ (reference sequence). V lost 4 bases and J lost 1, with 13 bases in between. This CDR3 has 15 residues. The CDR3 protein is CASSSFDGENTEAFF. DNA of the CDR3: TGTGCCAGCAGCTCATTCGACGGGGAGAACACTGAAGCTTTCTTT.

This clone has only one observation. This chain uses TRBV27 with TRBJ1-4; D perhaps matches TRBD1 (6 bases). CDR3 length equals 15 residues. Germline V gene sequence: CDR1 MNHEY, CDR2 SMNVEV (reference sequence). Between the trimmed V and J ends, which lost 6 bases and 2 bases, there was a span of 13 bases. The DNA of the CDR3 is TGTGCCAGCAGACATCTAAGGGGGACTAATGAAAAACTGTTTTTT. It encodes CASRHLRGTNEKLFF.

This sequence joins TRBV4-3 and TRBJ2-3; TRBD1 agrees at 7 bases. CDR3 length equals 15 residues. The germline CDR1 and CDR2 sequences are LGHNA and YSLEER. Trimming at V came to 0 bases and at J to 4 bases, leaving 4 bases not matched to a gene. The CDR3 loop is CASSQEGRGSDTQYF. The CDR3 bases are TGCGCCAGCAGCCAAGAAGGCAGGGGGTCAGATACGCAGTATTTT.

The gene calls are TRBV2 and TRBJ2-3; 12 bases are shared with TRBD2. Looked up from germline, CDR1 is SNHLY and CDR2 is FYNNEI. The V gene end was trimmed by 8 bases and the J gene end by 2 bases; junction bases not matched to a gene: 11. This CDR3 is built from 17 residues. Here the CDR3 DNA reads TGTGCCAGCTCGGGAGCGACTAGCGGGGGATTCACAGATACGCAGTATTTT. Translation gives CASSGATSGGFTDTQYF. Using reference TRBV2 and TRBJ2-3 for the parts outside the CDR3, the full variable domain is EPEVTQTPSHQVTQMGQEVILRCVPISNHLYFYWYRQILGQKVEFLVSFYNNEISEKSEIFDDQFSVERPDGSNFTLKIRSTKLEDSAMYFCASSGATSGGFTDTQYFGPGTRLTVL.

The chain combines TRBV5-1 with TRBJ1-1, with D tentatively TRBD1 (5 bases). The CDR3 sequence is 15 residues long. The germline gives CDR1 SGHRS, CDR2 YFSETQ. Trimming left V 4 bases short and J 4 bases short, with 17 bases between. CDR3 DNA: TGCGCCAGCAGCCCCTCTACCGGGACTATCACTGAAGCTTTCTTT. It specifies CASSPSTGTITEAFF.